Shown below are 30 T cell receptor beta chains from a single sample sequenced in a study of cytomegalovirus exposure and HLA in healthy donors. Some clones are missing from TCRdb's copy, which holds only in-frame ones; the method was immunoSEQ multiplex PCR. The table records roughly 60,000 clones, 91% of them present only once. Sequencing input: PBMCs. These receptors originate from a woman aged 25 to 39 in good health and CMV-seronegative.

The count of this clone is one. One junction end does not reproduce the germline sequence, and a read error may be involved. V and J are TRBV28 and TRBJ2-7, with 14 bases lining up with TRBD2. The CDR3 length is 14 residues. Germline-derived CDR1 and CDR2 are MDHEN and SYDVKM. CDR3 loop: CASSLLLEGTSGSF. Here the CDR3 DNA reads TGTGCCAGCAGTTTACTCTTGGAAGGGACTAGCGGGAGTTTC. Based on the CDR3 plus reference TRBV28 and TRBJ2-7, the full variable domain is DVKVTQSSRYLVKRTGEKVFLECVQDMDHENMFWYRQDPGLGLRLIYFSYDVKMKEKGDIPEGYSVSREKKERFSLILESASTNQTSMYLCASSLLLEGTSGSFGPGTRLTVT.

V usage is TRBV7-2 and J usage is TRBJ1-1; 8 bases map to TRBD1. Germline V gene lookup returns CDR1 SGHTA and CDR2 FQGNSA. With 4 bases clipped from V and 2 bases from J, the junction kept 6 bases outside the gene matches. The CDR3 has 15 amino acids. CDR3 sequence reads: CASSSQGARNTEAFF. CDR3 nucleotide sequence: TGTGCCAGCAGCTCCCAGGGGGCGCGTAACACTGAAGCTTTCTTT. Combining the CDR3 with reference TRBV7-2 and TRBJ1-1 gives the whole variable domain GAGVSQSPSNKVTEKGKDVELRCDPISGHTALYWYRQSLGQGLEFLIYFQGNSAPDKSGLPSDRFSAERTGGSVSTLTIQRTQQEDSAVYLCASSSQGARNTEAFFGQGTRLTVV.

The chain carries TRBV11-2 and TRBJ2-3, with D uncertain. The CDR3 is made up of 14 amino acids. V lost 0 bases and J 3 bases, leaving 7 bases between the germline ends. Germline lookup yields CDR1 SGHAT and CDR2 FQNNGV. CDR3 coding DNA: TGTGCCAGCAGCTTAGACCCCCAGACAGATACGCAGTATTTT. Translated: CASSLDPQTDTQYF.

This chain joins TRBV20-1 and TRBJ2-1; the match to TRBD2 covers 7 bases. The CDR3 loop spans 11 amino acids. V lost 6 bases and J lost 7; bases outside the gene matches: 3. Germline V gene sequence: CDR1 DFQATT, CDR2 SNEGSKA (reference sequence). The CDR3 DNA sequence: TGCAGTGCCCCGCGGGGGAATGAGCAGTTCTTC. It specifies CSAPRGNEQFF.

For the CDR3, the DNA is TGTGCCACCAGCAGAGACGGGCGGGAGGGCCGGGAGCAGTTCTTC. This translates into CATSRDGREGREQFF. V gene TRBV15 combines with J gene TRBJ2-1; 9 bases fit TRBD2. Trimming at V came to 0 bases and at J to 10 bases, leaving 7 bases not matched to a gene. Germline V gene data show CDR1 as LNHNV and CDR2 as YYDKDF (reference sequence). The CDR3 length is 15 residues.

The chain links TRBV25-1 to TRBJ1-1; a weak D match, TRBD1 (5 bases). The CDR3 has 12 residues. The germline CDR1 and CDR2 sequences are MGHDK and SYGVNS. Trimming pared 1 base from V and 8 bases from J, leaving 8 bases between. DNA of the CDR3: TGTGCCAGCAGTGAATTAAGGGGCGAAGCTTTCTTT. As protein: CASSELRGEAFF. The full variable domain, completed using reference TRBV25-1 and TRBJ1-1, is EADIYQTPRYLVIGTGKKITLECSQTMGHDKMYWYQQDPGMELHLIHYSYGVNSTEKGDLSSESTVSRIRTEHFPLTLESARPSHTSQYLCASSELRGEAFFGQGTRLTVV.

The chain combines TRBV19 with TRBJ1-2; D remains ambiguous. Trimming stripped 1 base from V and 2 bases from J, with 8 bases between. Germline CDR1 LNHDA, CDR2 SQIVND (reference sequence). The CDR3 totals 14 residues. The CDR3 DNA follows: TGTGCCAGTAGTATAGGGGCCGTGAACTATGGCTACACCTTC. As protein: CASSIGAVNYGYTF.

V is TRBV30 and J is TRBJ1-1; D remains unclear. Germline lookup yields CDR1 GTSNPN and CDR2 SVGIG (reference sequence). The CDR3 loop spans 12 amino acids. Between the trimmed V and J ends, which lost 4 bases and 0 bases, there was a span of 6 bases. The CDR3 sequence: CAWKLLNTEAFF. DNA of the CDR3: TGTGCCTGGAAGCTCTTGAACACTGAAGCTTTCTTT.

The V and J genes are TRBV7-8 and TRBJ1-2; no clear D gene. The germline V gene encodes CDR1 SGHVS and CDR2 FQNEAQ. Deletions cut 4 bases from V and 2 bases from J, with 17 bases between. This CDR3 has 16 residues. The CDR3 DNA sequence: TGTGCCAGCAGCTATGGGCAAACTAGGCTCAACTATGGCTACACCTTC. Its protein is CASSYGQTRLNYGYTF.

The chain carries TRBV18 and TRBJ2-3, with 14 bases identical to TRBD2. Germline CDR1 and CDR2: KGHSH and LQKENI. V gave up 4 bases and J gave up 5 bases; unmatched junction bases: 8. CDR3 length: 17 amino acids. In nucleotides, the CDR3 is TGTGCCAGCTCACGACCGGGACTAGCGGGAGTCGGAGATACGCAGTATTTT. Its translation: CASSRPGLAGVGDTQYF.

The chain employs TRBV7-2 and TRBJ2-1; TRBD2 aligns across 12 bases. CDR1 is SGHTA and CDR2 is FQGNSA in the germline V gene. The CDR3 length is 14 residues. The V segment lost 3 bases and the J segment 7 bases; nucleotides outside the gene matches: 1. As DNA, the CDR3 is TGTGCCAGCAGCTTTGGACTAGCGGGGAATGAGCAGTTCTTC. Protein product: CASSFGLAGNEQFF.

J is TRBJ2-7 and V is TRBV27; 8 bases agree with TRBD2. This CDR3 has 16 residues. Looked up from germline, CDR1 is MNHEY and CDR2 is SMNVEV (reference sequence). Unmatched junction bases numbered 10, after V lost 6 bases and J lost 0 bases. CDR3 in DNA: TGTGCCAGCAGCCACTCCGGGGGGGAGGTCTCCTACGAGCAGTACTTC. Translating gives CASSHSGGEVSYEQYF.

The chain couples TRBV7-9 to TRBJ2-1; the D gene is possibly TRBD2 (5 bases). Germline V CDR1 and CDR2: SEHNR, FQNEAQ (reference sequence). The CDR3 spans 15 residues. The V end lost 5 bases, the J end lost 7 bases, and 18 bases lay between the germline ends. The CDR3 DNA reads as TGTGCCAGCAGCCTCCTGTCCGGGGTCGATAATGAGCAGTTCTTC. This translates into CASSLLSGVDNEQFF.

The V call is TRBV9, the J call TRBJ2-3, with 9 bases matching TRBD2. The trim removed 0 bases at V and 2 bases at J, leaving 7 bases unmatched. The CDR3 loop spans 17 amino acids. Germline V gene lookup returns CDR1 SGDLS and CDR2 YYNGEE. The DNA for the CDR3 is TGTGCCAGCAGCGTAGGGGTTAGCGGGGGATACACAGATACGCAGTATTTT. Protein product: CASSVGVSGGYTDTQYF.

The chain links TRBV5-1 to TRBJ2-1; no firm D call. Germline lookup yields CDR1 SGHRS and CDR2 YFSETQ. The CDR3 runs 17 residues. Trimming removed 1 base at V and 0 bases at J, with 14 bases between. The chain's CDR3 is CASSLLGLNRSYNEQFF. As DNA, the CDR3 is TGCGCCAGCAGCTTGCTTGGCCTCAATCGCTCCTACAATGAGCAGTTCTTC.

V gene TRBV7-3 combines with J gene TRBJ2-6; perhaps TRBD1 as D (5 bases). The CDR3 runs 15 residues. V was cut by 1 base and J by 3 bases, with 7 bases left in between. CDR1 is SGHTA, CDR2 FQGTGA, per germline. The chain's CDR3 is CASSLSRVGANVLTF. CDR3 in DNA: TGTGCCAGCAGCTTAAGCAGGGTTGGGGCCAACGTCCTGACTTTC.

The chain is built from TRBV5-1 and TRBJ2-2, with 8 positions matching TRBD2. The germline CDR1 and CDR2 sequences are SGHRS and YFSETQ. The trim removed 3 bases at V and 2 bases at J, leaving 3 bases unmatched. The CDR3 runs to 15 residues. The CDR3 loop reads CASSSLAGNTGELFF. CDR3 DNA sequence: TGCGCCAGCAGCTCTTTAGCGGGAAACACCGGGGAGCTGTTTTTT.

The chain joins TRBV4-1 to TRBJ2-1; 9 bases line up with TRBD2. Trimming took 4 bases from V and 4 from J; bases not matched to a gene: 20. The V gene's germline CDR1 is MGHRA and CDR2 YSYEKL. This CDR3 has 20 residues. The CDR3 loop reads CASSREAGGSPNLLYNEQFF. CDR3 DNA: TGCGCCAGCAGCCGGGAAGCGGGAGGTTCCCCCAACTTATTATACAATGAGCAGTTCTTC.

V and J are TRBV19 and TRBJ1-1, with 7 positions matching TRBD1. CDR3 length equals 12 residues. Looked up from germline, CDR1 is LNHDA and CDR2 is SQIVND (reference sequence). After removal of 4 bases from V and 11 bases from J, the junction contained 7 bases not matched to a gene. For the CDR3, the DNA is TGTGCCAGTAGTAGCGGCCCAGGGGGGGCTTTCTTT. Its protein product is CASSSGPGGAFF.

This chain links TRBV6-6 with TRBJ1-5; D is unclear. Germline V gene lookup returns CDR1 MNHNY and CDR2 SVGAGI (reference sequence). The CDR3 is 13 residues long. V lost 0 bases to trimming and J lost 4 bases, with 4 bases between them. CDR3 residues: CASSYSMNQPQHF. CDR3 DNA sequence: TGTGCCAGCAGTTACTCCATGAATCAGCCCCAGCATTTT.

This chain connects TRBV7-2 to TRBJ2-5; 10 bases line up with TRBD1. The CDR3 runs to 16 residues. Germline CDR1 SGHTA, CDR2 FQGNSA. The ends lost 5 bases at V and 7 bases at J; junction bases unmatched: 13. CDR3 sequence reads: CASSRNTGWDRGTQYF. For the CDR3, the DNA is TGTGCCAGCAGCCGAAATACAGGGTGGGACAGGGGGACCCAGTACTTC. The whole variable domain, filled in from reference TRBV7-2 and TRBJ2-5, reads GAGVSQSPSNKVTEKGKDVELRCDPISGHTALYWYRQSLGQGLEFLIYFQGNSAPDKSGLPSDRFSAERTGGSVSTLTIQRTQQEDSAVYLCASSRNTGWDRGTQYFGPGTRLLVL.

This CDR3 is CASSLGPSGSRPGELFF. CDR3 sequence (DNA): TGTGCCAGCAGCTTAGGGCCCTCCGGGAGCCGACCCGGGGAGCTGTTTTTT. The chain is built from TRBV7-8 and TRBJ2-2, with D possibly TRBD2 on 6 matching bases. The CDR3 is made up of 17 amino acids. In germline, CDR1 is SGHVS, CDR2 FQNEAQ. Trimming stripped 1 base from V and 6 bases from J, with 18 bases between.

The chain carries TRBV29-1 and TRBJ2-5; TRBD2 might be the D (6 bases). CDR3 length: 14 amino acids. V gave up 3 bases and J gave up 4 bases, with 15 bases separating them. CDR1 SQVTM and CDR2 ANQGSEA come from the germline V gene. The CDR3 here is CSVDGGGMVETQYF. The CDR3, as DNA: TGCAGCGTTGATGGTGGGGGGATGGTAGAGACCCAGTACTTC.

The rearrangement uses TRBV10-3 and TRBJ2-2, with TRBD2 matching over 15 bases. This CDR3 contains 18 residues. In germline, CDR1 is ENHRY, CDR2 SYGVKD. V lost 3 bases, J lost 7 bases, and 9 bases stayed unmatched. The CDR3 loop reads CAISEPMGLAGGIGELFF. DNA of the CDR3: TGTGCCATCAGTGAACCAATGGGACTAGCGGGAGGAATCGGGGAGCTGTTTTTT.

This rearrangement joins TRBV27 to TRBJ2-1, with D maybe TRBD1 (5 bases). V lost 7 bases and J 9 bases, leaving 13 bases between the germline ends. This CDR3 contains 12 residues. CDR1 MNHEY and CDR2 SMNVEV come from the germline V gene (reference sequence). The DNA of the CDR3 is TGTGCCAGCATCTCCCTAAGGGGTGAGCAGTTCTTC. Translation: CASISLRGEQFF.

The chain combines TRBV5-6 with TRBJ2-1, with 8 bases matching TRBD2. Germline V gives CDR1 SGHDT, CDR2 YYEEEE. Trimming at V came to 1 base and at J to 3 bases, leaving 6 bases not matched to a gene. The CDR3 covers 16 residues. The CDR3 DNA reads TGTGCCAGCAGCTTGCGACTAAGCGGGGGCTACAATGAGCAGTTCTTC. Translation gives CASSLRLSGGYNEQFF.

V and J are TRBV7-9 and TRBJ2-5, with D possibly being TRBD1 (5 bases). CDR1 is SEHNR, CDR2 FQNEAQ, per germline (reference sequence). The CDR3 spans 14 residues. Trimming took 5 bases from V and 5 from J, leaving 15 bases between them. The CDR3 DNA reads as TGTGCCAGCAGCCCACAGGCCACCGGGGAGACCCAGTACTTC. It is translated as CASSPQATGETQYF.

This chain uses TRBV2 with TRBJ1-1; maybe TRBD1 (5 bases). Germline CDR1 reads SNHLY; CDR2 reads FYNNEI. V was cut by 0 bases and J by 4 bases, with 12 bases left in between. This CDR3 region has 15 residues. Here the CDR3 DNA reads TGTGCCAGCAGTGAAGCAGGGGCTTGGATCACTGAAGCTTTCTTT. This translates into CASSEAGAWITEAFF.

J is TRBJ2-5 and V is TRBV19, with a tentative D call TRBD1 (5 bases). The J call may not be correct, given that the DNA end is closer to TRBJ2-7. The CDR3 is made up of 15 amino acids. Germline assignment: CDR1 LNHDA and CDR2 SQIVND (reference sequence). The CDR3 bases are TGTGCCAGTAGATCGAGCTTGGTGGGAACAGGCGAGCAGTACTTC. Translation: CASRSSLVGTGEQYF.

The CDR3 DNA reads as TGTGCCACCACCCCCAGGAGGGACGATGAAAAACTGTTTTTT. Amino acids: CATTPRRDDEKLFF. The chain is built from TRBV15 and TRBJ1-4, with a tentative D call TRBD1 (5 bases). Germline V gene lookup returns CDR1 LNHNV and CDR2 YYDKDF (reference sequence). The CDR3 runs to 14 residues. Trimming removed 7 bases from V and 6 bases from J, with 15 bases in between.